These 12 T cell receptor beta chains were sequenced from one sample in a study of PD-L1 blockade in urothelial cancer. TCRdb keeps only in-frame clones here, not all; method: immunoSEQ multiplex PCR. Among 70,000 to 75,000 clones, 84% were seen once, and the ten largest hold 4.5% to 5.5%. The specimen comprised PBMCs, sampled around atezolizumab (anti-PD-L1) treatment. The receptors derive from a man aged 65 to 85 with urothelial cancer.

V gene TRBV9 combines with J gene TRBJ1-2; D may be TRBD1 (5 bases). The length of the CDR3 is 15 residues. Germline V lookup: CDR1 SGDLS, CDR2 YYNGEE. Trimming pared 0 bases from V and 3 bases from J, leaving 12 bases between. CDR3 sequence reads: CASSVEEGLDYGYTF. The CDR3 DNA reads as TGTGCCAGCAGCGTAGAGGAGGGGCTGGACTATGGCTACACCTTC.

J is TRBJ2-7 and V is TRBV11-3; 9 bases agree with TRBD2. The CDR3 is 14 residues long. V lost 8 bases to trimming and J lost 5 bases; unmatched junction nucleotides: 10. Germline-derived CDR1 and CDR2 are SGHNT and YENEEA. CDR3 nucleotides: TGTGCCAGCGGGGTAGGCGGGAGGGCAAACGAGCAGTACTTC. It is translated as CASGVGGRANEQYF.

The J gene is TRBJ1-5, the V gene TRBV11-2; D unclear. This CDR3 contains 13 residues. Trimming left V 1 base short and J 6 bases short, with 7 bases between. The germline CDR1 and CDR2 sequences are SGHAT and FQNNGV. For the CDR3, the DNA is TGTGCCAGCAGCTTAGCAGGTGGTCAGCCCCAGCATTTT. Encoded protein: CASSLAGGQPQHF.

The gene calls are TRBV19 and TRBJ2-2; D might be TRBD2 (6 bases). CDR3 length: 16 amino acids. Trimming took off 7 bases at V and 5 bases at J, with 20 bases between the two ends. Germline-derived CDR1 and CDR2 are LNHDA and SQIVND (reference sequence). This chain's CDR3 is CASTPSGRDLTGELFF. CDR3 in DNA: TGTGCCAGTACCCCCTCCGGGCGGGATCTTACCGGGGAGCTGTTTTTT. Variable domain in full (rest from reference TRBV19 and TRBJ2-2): DGGITQSPKYLFRKEGQNVTLSCEQNLNHDAMYWYRQDPGQGLRLIYYSQIVNDFQKGDIAEGYSVSREKKESFPLTVTSAQKNPTAFYLCASTPSGRDLTGELFFGEGSRLTVL.

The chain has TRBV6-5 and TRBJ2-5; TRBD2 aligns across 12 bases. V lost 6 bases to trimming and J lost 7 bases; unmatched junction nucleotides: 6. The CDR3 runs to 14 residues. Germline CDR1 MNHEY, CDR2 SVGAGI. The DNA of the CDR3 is TGTGCCAGCAGCCCCGGACTAGCGGGATCGACCCAGTACTTC. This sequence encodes CASSPGLAGSTQYF.

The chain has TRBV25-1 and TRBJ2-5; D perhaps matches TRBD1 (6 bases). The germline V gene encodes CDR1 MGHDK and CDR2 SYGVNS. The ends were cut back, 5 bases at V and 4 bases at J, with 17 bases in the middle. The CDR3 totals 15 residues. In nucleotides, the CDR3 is TGTGCCAGCAGTACTCTAACAGGGATGGGAGAGACCCAGTACTTC. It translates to CASSTLTGMGETQYF.

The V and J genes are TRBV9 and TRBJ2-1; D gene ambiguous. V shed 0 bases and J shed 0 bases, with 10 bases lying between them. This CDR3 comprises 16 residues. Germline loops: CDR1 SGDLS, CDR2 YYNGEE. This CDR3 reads CASSVGPSGSYNEQFF. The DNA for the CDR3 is TGTGCCAGCAGCGTAGGTCCTTCCGGCTCCTACAATGAGCAGTTCTTC. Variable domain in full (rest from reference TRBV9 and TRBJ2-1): DSGVTQTPKHLITATGQRVTLRCSPRSGDLSVYWYQQSLDQGLQFLIQYYNGEERAKGNILERFSAQQFPDLHSELNLSSLELGDSALYFCASSVGPSGSYNEQFFGPGTRLTVL.

The CDR3: CASLPGAFLSGYGYTF. In nucleotides, the CDR3 is TGTGCCAGTTTACCTGGGGCGTTCCTCTCAGGGTACGGCTACACCTTC. V gene TRBV19 combines with J gene TRBJ1-2; D may be TRBD1 (5 bases). CDR3 size: 16 residues. In germline, CDR1 is LNHDA, CDR2 SQIVND (reference sequence). V was cut by 8 bases and J by 8 bases, with 27 bases left in between.

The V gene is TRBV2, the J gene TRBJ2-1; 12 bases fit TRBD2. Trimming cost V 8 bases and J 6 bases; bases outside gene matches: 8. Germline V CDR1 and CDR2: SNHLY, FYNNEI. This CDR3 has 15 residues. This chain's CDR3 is CASRNKGLAGNEQFF. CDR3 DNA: TGTGCCAGCCGGAATAAGGGACTAGCGGGCAATGAGCAGTTCTTC.

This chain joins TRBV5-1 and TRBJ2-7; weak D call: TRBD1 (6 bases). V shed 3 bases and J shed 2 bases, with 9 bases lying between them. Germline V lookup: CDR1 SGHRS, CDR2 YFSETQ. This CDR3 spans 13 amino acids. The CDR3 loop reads CASSSAGAYEQYF. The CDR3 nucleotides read TGCGCCAGCAGCTCGGCAGGGGCCTACGAGCAGTACTTC.

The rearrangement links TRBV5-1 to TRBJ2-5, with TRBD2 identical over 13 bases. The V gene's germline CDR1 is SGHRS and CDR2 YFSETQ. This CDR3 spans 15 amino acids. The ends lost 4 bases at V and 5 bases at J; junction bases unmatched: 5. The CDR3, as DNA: TGCGCCAGCAGCGAGACTAGCGGGGGGCGGGAGACCCAGTACTTC. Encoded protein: CASSETSGGRETQYF. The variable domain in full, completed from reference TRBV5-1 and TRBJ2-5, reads KAGVTQTPRYLIKTRGQQVTLSCSPISGHRSVSWYQQTPGQGLQFLFEYFSETQRNKGNFPGRFSGRQFSNSRSEMNVSTLELGDSALYLCASSETSGGRETQYFGPGTRLLVL.

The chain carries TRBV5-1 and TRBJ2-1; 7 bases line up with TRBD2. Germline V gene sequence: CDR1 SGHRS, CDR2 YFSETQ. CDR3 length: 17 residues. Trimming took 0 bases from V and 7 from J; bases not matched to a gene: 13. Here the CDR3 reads CASSLAYGGGPKNEQFF. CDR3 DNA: TGCGCCAGCAGCTTGGCCTATGGGGGAGGGCCGAAAAATGAGCAGTTCTTC.